These T cell receptor beta chains were read from a single sample in a study of T-cell reconstitution after alpha-beta-depleted transplantation in children. Via MiXCR, TCRdb re-called the PCR reads, giving one row per CDR3 protein. Among some 250,000 distinct CDR3 sequences listed, 12% were seen once. The sequenced sample was PBMCs from the stem cell graft donor, obtained from the stem cell graft. The receptors were sampled from a human donor who donated a stem cell graft to a child with acute lymphoblastic leukemia. Each CDR3 is given without its conserved first and last residue. Each record gives: J gene, V gene, D gene, CDR3 protein. D genes are given only for firm matches.

j_call: TRBJ2-7; v_call: TRBV28; d_call: TRBD1; cdr3_aa: ASSSLALAGQGDEQY
j_call: TRBJ1-5; v_call: TRBV19; d_call: -; cdr3_aa: ASSMRGPNQPQH
j_call: TRBJ1-6; v_call: TRBV9; d_call: -; cdr3_aa: ASSVRGNSPLH
j_call: TRBJ2-4; v_call: TRBV4-3; d_call: -; cdr3_aa: ASSRGTSGGAKNIQY
j_call: TRBJ2-7; v_call: TRBV10-1; d_call: TRBD1; cdr3_aa: ASSESPGTGYEQY
j_call: TRBJ2-7; v_call: TRBV3-1; d_call: TRBD1; cdr3_aa: ASSQAAEQGSYEQY
j_call: TRBJ2-1; v_call: TRBV5-1; d_call: TRBD2; cdr3_aa: ASNQGTSGYNEQF
j_call: TRBJ1-1; v_call: TRBV29-1; d_call: -; cdr3_aa: SAKRQDGALNTEAF
j_call: TRBJ1-5; v_call: TRBV6-2/TRBV6-3; d_call: -; cdr3_aa: ASSPWEGAASNQPQH
j_call: TRBJ1-2; v_call: TRBV28; d_call: -; cdr3_aa: ASSLVGSYGYT
j_call: TRBJ1-1; v_call: TRBV4-3; d_call: -; cdr3_aa: ASSQQVGFEAF
j_call: TRBJ2-5; v_call: TRBV29-1; d_call: TRBD1; cdr3_aa: STQAPGQNQETQY
j_call: TRBJ1-5; v_call: TRBV24-1; d_call: -; cdr3_aa: ATSPGGSQPQH
j_call: TRBJ1-1; v_call: TRBV7-2; d_call: -; cdr3_aa: ASSKGPQNTEAF
j_call: TRBJ2-3; v_call: TRBV20-1; d_call: -; cdr3_aa: SARELSDTQY
j_call: TRBJ2-7; v_call: TRBV20-1; d_call: -; cdr3_aa: SAIPRASYEQY
j_call: TRBJ2-5; v_call: TRBV5-1; d_call: TRBD2; cdr3_aa: ASSSRRRGYQETQY
j_call: TRBJ2-1; v_call: TRBV27; d_call: TRBD2; cdr3_aa: ASSPSGSGNEQF
j_call: TRBJ1-1; v_call: TRBV7-2; d_call: -; cdr3_aa: ASSLVPGGQAF
j_call: TRBJ1-5; v_call: TRBV5-6; d_call: -; cdr3_aa: ASSLGSVGNQPQH
j_call: TRBJ2-1; v_call: TRBV24-1; d_call: -; cdr3_aa: ATSGANEQF
j_call: TRBJ2-7; v_call: TRBV7-9; d_call: TRBD1; cdr3_aa: ASSSTGGPSYEQY
j_call: TRBJ1-1; v_call: TRBV2; d_call: -; cdr3_aa: ASSIKPNTEAF
j_call: TRBJ2-3; v_call: TRBV18; d_call: -; cdr3_aa: ASSPQPGVLNTQY
j_call: TRBJ1-5; v_call: TRBV10-3; d_call: -; cdr3_aa: AITDGSNQPQH
j_call: TRBJ2-3; v_call: TRBV20-1; d_call: TRBD2; cdr3_aa: SASGLAGADTQY
j_call: TRBJ2-1; v_call: TRBV12-3/TRBV12-4; d_call: -; cdr3_aa: ASNPSGRRSSYNEQF
j_call: TRBJ2-3; v_call: TRBV12-3/TRBV12-4; d_call: -; cdr3_aa: ASSLVGRRELTDTQY
j_call: TRBJ2-1; v_call: TRBV25-1; d_call: TRBD1; cdr3_aa: AVDRGDEQF
j_call: TRBJ2-5; v_call: TRBV24-1; d_call: -; cdr3_aa: ATSDLTGGPETQY
j_call: TRBJ2-7; v_call: TRBV4-2; d_call: TRBD2; cdr3_aa: ASSPGLAGGPTWAYEQY
j_call: TRBJ2-1; v_call: TRBV30; d_call: TRBD2; cdr3_aa: AWSRGSRSYNEQF
j_call: TRBJ2-5; v_call: TRBV20-1; d_call: -; cdr3_aa: SARDWPEGQETQY
j_call: TRBJ2-1; v_call: TRBV10-3; d_call: -; cdr3_aa: AISELGIGRRNEQF
j_call: TRBJ2-1; v_call: TRBV14; d_call: -; cdr3_aa: ASSQDHLAANQF
j_call: TRBJ1-4; v_call: TRBV24-1; d_call: -; cdr3_aa: ATSVAGNEKLF
j_call: TRBJ2-7; v_call: TRBV28; d_call: TRBD1; cdr3_aa: ASSSGTGASRYEQY